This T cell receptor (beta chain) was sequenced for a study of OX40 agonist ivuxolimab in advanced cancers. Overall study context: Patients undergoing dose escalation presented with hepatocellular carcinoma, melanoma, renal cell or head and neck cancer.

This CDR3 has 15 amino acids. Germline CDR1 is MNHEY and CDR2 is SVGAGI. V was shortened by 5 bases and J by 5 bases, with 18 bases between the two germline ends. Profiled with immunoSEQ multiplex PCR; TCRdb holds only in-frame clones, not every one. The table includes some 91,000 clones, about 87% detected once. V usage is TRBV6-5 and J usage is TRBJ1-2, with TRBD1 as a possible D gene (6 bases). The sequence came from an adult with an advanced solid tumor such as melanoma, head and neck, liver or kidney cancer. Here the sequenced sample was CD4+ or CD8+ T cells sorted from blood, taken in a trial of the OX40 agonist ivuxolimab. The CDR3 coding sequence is TGTGCCAGCAGTCGAGGGGGTCGGGCCGGGTATGGCTACACCTTC. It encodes CASSRGGRAGYGYTF.